This TCR beta chain was found in a study of CD8+ T cells in alopecia areata. Study background: Treated patients received oral tofacitinib, 5 to 10 mg twice daily. Dosing with tofacitinib proceeded for 6 to 18 months, followed by 6 months off drug. Treated patients received severity scores based on the percentage of scalp area affected.

Extraction and reverse transcription of RNA yielded cDNA as the sequencing template. Using immunoSEQ multiplex PCR, the repertoire was profiled, and TCRdb retains in-frame clones only, with some absent. The data contain 170,000 or so clones, about three fifths of them singletons. About this clone: Its antigen is not identified.

Noted treatment: oral pan-JAK inhibitor, 5-10 mg twice daily. CDR1 and CDR2 (germline): MNHNY, SVGAGI (reference sequence). The CDR3 has 16 residues. V was clipped by 5 bases and J by 0 bases, with 14 bases between them. Study observations and caveats: Clonality was higher in lesional than normal scalp, especially in alopecia totalis/universalis.

The receptor was isolated from a human donor with alopecia areata. The chain is built from TRBV6-6 and TRBJ2-4; no definite D call. This specimen consisted of CD4+ T cells sorted from blood, obtained at week 4, from a patient treated with tofacitinib. The CDR3 DNA is TGTGCCAGCAGTCCCCTCCGTGGGGTAGCCAAAAACATTCAGTACTTC. It specifies CASSPLRGVAKNIQYF.